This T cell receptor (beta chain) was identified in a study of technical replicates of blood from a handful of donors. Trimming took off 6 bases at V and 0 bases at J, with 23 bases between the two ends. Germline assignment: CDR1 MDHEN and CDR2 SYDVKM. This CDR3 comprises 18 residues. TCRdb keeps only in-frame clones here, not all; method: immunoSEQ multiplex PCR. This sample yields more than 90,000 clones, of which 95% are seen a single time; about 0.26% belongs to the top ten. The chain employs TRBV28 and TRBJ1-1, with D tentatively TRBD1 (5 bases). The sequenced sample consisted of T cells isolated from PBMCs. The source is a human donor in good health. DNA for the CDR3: TGTGCCAGCAGCGTCCTTGGTAGGATGGGGCAGGTGAACACTGAAGCTTTCTTT. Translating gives CASSVLGRMGQVNTEAFF.